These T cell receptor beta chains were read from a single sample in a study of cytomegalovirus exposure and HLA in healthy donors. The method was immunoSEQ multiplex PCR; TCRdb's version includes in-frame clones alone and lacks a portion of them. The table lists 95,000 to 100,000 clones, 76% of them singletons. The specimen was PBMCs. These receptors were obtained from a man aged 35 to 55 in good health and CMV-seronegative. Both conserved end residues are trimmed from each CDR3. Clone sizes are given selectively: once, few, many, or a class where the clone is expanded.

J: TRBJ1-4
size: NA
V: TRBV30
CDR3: AWSVPRGGTTNEKLF

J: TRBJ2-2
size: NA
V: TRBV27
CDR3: ASSPRGAGELF

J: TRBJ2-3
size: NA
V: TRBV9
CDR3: ASSGGGWADTQY

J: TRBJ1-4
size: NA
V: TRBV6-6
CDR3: ASSTGQGAGKLF

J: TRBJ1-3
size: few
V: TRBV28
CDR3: ASSLLGNTIY

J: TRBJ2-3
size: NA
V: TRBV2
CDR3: ASSEPQTSTDTQY

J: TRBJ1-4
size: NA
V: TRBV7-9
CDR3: ASSLRQGGGKLF

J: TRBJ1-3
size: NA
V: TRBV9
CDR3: ASSFGGYGNTIY

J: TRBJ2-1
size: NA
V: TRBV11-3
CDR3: ASSRKGGDEQF

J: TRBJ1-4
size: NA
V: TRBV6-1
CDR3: ASSDGVYEKLF

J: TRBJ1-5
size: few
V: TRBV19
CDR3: ASSPTGGNQPQH

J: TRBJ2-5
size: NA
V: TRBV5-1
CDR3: ASSLGLSGETQY

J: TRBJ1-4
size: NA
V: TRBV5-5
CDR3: ASSRYEGEKLF

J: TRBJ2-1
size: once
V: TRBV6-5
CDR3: ASSYAGQGADEQF

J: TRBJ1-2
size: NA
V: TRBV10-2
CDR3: ASSAAGVANYGYT

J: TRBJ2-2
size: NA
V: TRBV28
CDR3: ASSPPAGTELF

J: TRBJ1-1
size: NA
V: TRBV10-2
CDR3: ASSSRGQGISGTEAF

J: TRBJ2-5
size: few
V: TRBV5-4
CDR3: ASSLKTPGRGETQY

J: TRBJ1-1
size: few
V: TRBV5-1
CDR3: ASSSQPNTEAF

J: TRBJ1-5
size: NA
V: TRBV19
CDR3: ASSPTDRETQH

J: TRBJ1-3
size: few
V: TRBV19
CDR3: ACYDTRTGNTIY

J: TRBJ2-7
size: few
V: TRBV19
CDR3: ASRRRGSYEQY

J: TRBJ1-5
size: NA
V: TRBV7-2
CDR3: ATSREIGQPQH

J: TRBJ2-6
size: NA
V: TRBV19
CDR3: ASSNSDSYSGANVLT

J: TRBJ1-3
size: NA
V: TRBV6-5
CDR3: ASKIKASGNTIY

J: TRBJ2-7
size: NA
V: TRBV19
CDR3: ASSLLDSDEQY

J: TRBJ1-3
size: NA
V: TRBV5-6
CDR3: ASSTGLGWGNTIY

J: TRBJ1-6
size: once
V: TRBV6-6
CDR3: ASSRGLANSPLH

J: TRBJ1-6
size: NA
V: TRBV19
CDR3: ASSNTYREALH

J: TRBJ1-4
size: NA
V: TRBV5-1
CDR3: ASSRGENEKLF

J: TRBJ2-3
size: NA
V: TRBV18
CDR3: ASSPGQVGTDTQY

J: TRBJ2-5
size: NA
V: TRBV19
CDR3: ASTSGTGGETQY

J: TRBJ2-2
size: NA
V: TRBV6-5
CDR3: ASRKGQGNTGELF

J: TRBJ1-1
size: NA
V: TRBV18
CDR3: ASSPLQGVNTEAF

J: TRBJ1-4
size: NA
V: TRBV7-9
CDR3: AAGQNEKLF